These T cell receptor beta chains were read from a single sample in a study of cytomegalovirus exposure and HLA in healthy donors. The method was immunoSEQ multiplex PCR; TCRdb's version includes in-frame clones alone and lacks a portion of them. The repertoire holds some 110,000 clones, roughly 77% seen once, with around 4.9% in the top ten. The source material was PBMCs. Every receptor here comes from a man over 45 in good health and CMV-seropositive. The CDR3 runs from the conserved cysteine through the conserved F or W. The order of the fields is clone size, D gene, V gene, J gene, CDR3 protein, CDR3 DNA. A D gene is named only where the DNA matches it firmly. Size is stated for part of the rows, as once, few or many counts, or as a class when the clone is expanded.

clone_size: -; d_call: TRBD2; v_call: TRBV5-1; j_call: TRBJ2-3; cdr3_aa: CASSSGTSRTDTQYF; cdr3_nt: TGCGCCAGCAGTTCCGGGACTAGCCGCACAGATACGCAGTATTTT
clone_size: -; d_call: TRBD2; v_call: TRBV5-1; j_call: TRBJ2-1; cdr3_aa: CASSLGLGGTEQFF; cdr3_nt: TGCGCCAGCAGCTTGGGGCTCGGGGGGACTGAGCAGTTCTTC
clone_size: -; d_call: -; v_call: TRBV5-4; j_call: TRBJ2-1; cdr3_aa: CASRHDSYNEQFF; cdr3_nt: TGTGCCAGCAGGCATGACAGCTACAATGAGCAGTTCTTC
clone_size: -; d_call: -; v_call: TRBV4-1; j_call: TRBJ2-1; cdr3_aa: CASSQDRGLVVGEQFF; cdr3_nt: TGCGCCAGCAGCCAAGATAGGGGCCTAGTTGTGGGTGAGCAGTTCTTC
clone_size: -; d_call: TRBD1; v_call: TRBV29-1; j_call: TRBJ1-1; cdr3_aa: CSVYDRGTEAFF; cdr3_nt: TGCAGCGTTTACGACAGGGGGACTGAAGCTTTCTTT
clone_size: -; d_call: -; v_call: TRBV4-1; j_call: TRBJ2-3; cdr3_aa: CASSQVETDTQYF; cdr3_nt: TGCGCCAGCAGCCAAGTAGAAACAGATACGCAGTATTTT
clone_size: -; d_call: TRBD1; v_call: TRBV6-1; j_call: TRBJ1-5; cdr3_aa: CASSDAGGYQPQHF; cdr3_nt: TGTGCCAGCAGTGACGCAGGGGGATACCAGCCCCAGCATTTT
clone_size: once; d_call: TRBD1; v_call: TRBV27; j_call: TRBJ1-3; cdr3_aa: CASSAGGGGSFNTIYF; cdr3_nt: TGTGCCAGCAGTGCAGGGGGTGGGGGAAGTTTCAACACCATATATTTT
clone_size: -; d_call: -; v_call: TRBV4-2; j_call: TRBJ2-3; cdr3_aa: CASSQENSGLHTDTQYF; cdr3_nt: TGTGCCAGCAGCCAAGAGAATTCAGGACTCCATACAGATACGCAGTATTTT
clone_size: -; d_call: TRBD2; v_call: TRBV6-1; j_call: TRBJ2-1; cdr3_aa: CASRLAGSGGAEQFF; cdr3_nt: TGTGCCAGCCGACTAGCGGGGTCTGGGGGCGCTGAGCAGTTCTTC
clone_size: -; d_call: TRBD2; v_call: TRBV30; j_call: TRBJ2-3; cdr3_aa: CAWSESGSDTQYF; cdr3_nt: TGTGCCTGGAGTGAAAGCGGGAGTGATACGCAGTATTTT
clone_size: -; d_call: -; v_call: TRBV5-1; j_call: TRBJ2-3; cdr3_aa: CASTPLARDLGDTQYF; cdr3_nt: TGCGCCAGCACCCCCCTGGCGCGGGACCTGGGGGATACGCAGTATTTT
clone_size: -; d_call: TRBD2; v_call: TRBV29-1; j_call: TRBJ2-3; cdr3_aa: CSVEEGRGADTQYF; cdr3_nt: TGCAGCGTTGAGGAGGGACGGGGGGCAGATACGCAGTATTTT
clone_size: -; d_call: TRBD2; v_call: TRBV2; j_call: TRBJ2-7; cdr3_aa: CASRATSGSYEQYF; cdr3_nt: TGTGCCAGCAGAGCCACTAGCGGGAGTTACGAGCAGTACTTC
clone_size: -; d_call: TRBD2; v_call: TRBV2; j_call: TRBJ2-7; cdr3_aa: CASSDGPSGGTLGYEQYF; cdr3_nt: TGTGCCAGCAGTGATGGGCCCAGCGGGGGGACCTTAGGCTACGAGCAGTACTTC
clone_size: once; d_call: TRBD2; v_call: TRBV9; j_call: TRBJ2-5; cdr3_aa: CASSYLADQETQYF; cdr3_nt: TGTGCCAGCAGCTACCTAGCGGACCAAGAGACCCAGTACTTC
clone_size: -; d_call: -; v_call: TRBV29-1; j_call: TRBJ2-1; cdr3_aa: CSVPFTVGEQFF; cdr3_nt: TGCAGCGTTCCATTCACTGTCGGTGAGCAGTTCTTC
clone_size: few; d_call: -; v_call: TRBV5-4; j_call: TRBJ1-4; cdr3_aa: CASSRDPGGTNEKLFF; cdr3_nt: TGTGCCAGCAGCAGAGACCCGGGGGGGACTAATGAAAAACTGTTTTTT
clone_size: -; d_call: TRBD1; v_call: TRBV14; j_call: TRBJ1-1; cdr3_aa: CASSQEWRGQPLMNTEAFF; cdr3_nt: TGTGCCAGCAGCCAAGAATGGAGGGGACAGCCACTAATGAACACTGAAGCTTTCTTT
clone_size: -; d_call: -; v_call: TRBV15; j_call: TRBJ2-2; cdr3_aa: CATSRGTFLGELFF; cdr3_nt: TGTGCCACCAGCAGGGGGACTTTCCTCGGGGAGCTGTTTTTT
clone_size: -; d_call: -; v_call: TRBV30; j_call: TRBJ1-2; cdr3_aa: CAWGGRVDGYTF; cdr3_nt: TGTGCCTGGGGCGGCAGGGTTGATGGCTACACCTTC
clone_size: -; d_call: -; v_call: TRBV19; j_call: TRBJ1-1; cdr3_aa: CASSIEAAFYMNTEAFF; cdr3_nt: TGTGCCAGTAGTATAGAGGCGGCCTTCTACATGAACACTGAAGCTTTCTTT
clone_size: once; d_call: -; v_call: TRBV30; j_call: TRBJ1-5; cdr3_aa: CAWSRGSGESNQPQHF; cdr3_nt: TGTGCCTGGAGCCGCGGATCGGGGGAGAGCAATCAGCCCCAGCATTTT
clone_size: -; d_call: TRBD1; v_call: TRBV6-5; j_call: TRBJ2-2; cdr3_aa: CASRTGTGNTGELFF; cdr3_nt: TGTGCCAGCAGGACCGGGACAGGGAACACCGGGGAGCTGTTTTTT
clone_size: -; d_call: TRBD1; v_call: TRBV5-1; j_call: TRBJ2-3; cdr3_aa: CASSLATGGADTQYF; cdr3_nt: TGCGCCAGCAGCTTGGCGACAGGGGGGGCCGATACGCAGTATTTT
clone_size: few; d_call: TRBD1; v_call: TRBV5-4; j_call: TRBJ1-2; cdr3_aa: CAAGDRGRMRNYGYTF; cdr3_nt: TGTGCCGCGGGGGACAGGGGGCGAATGCGGAATTATGGCTACACCTTC
clone_size: few; d_call: -; v_call: TRBV7-2; j_call: TRBJ1-6; cdr3_aa: CASRPRGTSYNSPLHF; cdr3_nt: TGTGCCAGCAGACCTAGGGGTACCTCCTATAATTCACCCCTCCACTTT
clone_size: -; d_call: -; v_call: TRBV19; j_call: TRBJ1-2; cdr3_aa: CASSYEPGANGYTF; cdr3_nt: TGTGCCAGTAGCTATGAGCCGGGAGCTAATGGCTACACCTTC
clone_size: few; d_call: -; v_call: TRBV19; j_call: TRBJ1-2; cdr3_aa: CASSIYHRGANYGYTF; cdr3_nt: TGTGCCAGTAGTATTTATCATCGGGGGGCTAACTATGGCTACACCTTC
clone_size: -; d_call: -; v_call: TRBV5-8; j_call: TRBJ1-1; cdr3_aa: CASSARGRNTEAFF; cdr3_nt: TGTGCCAGCAGCGCCAGGGGACGGAACACTGAAGCTTTCTTT
clone_size: -; d_call: -; v_call: TRBV15; j_call: TRBJ2-2; cdr3_aa: CATSAPRRTFNTGELFF; cdr3_nt: TGTGCCACCAGCGCCCCGAGGAGGACCTTTAACACCGGGGAGCTGTTTTTT
clone_size: -; d_call: -; v_call: TRBV5-4; j_call: TRBJ2-5; cdr3_aa: CASSFMMGSQETQYF; cdr3_nt: TGTGCCAGCAGCTTTATGATGGGCAGCCAAGAGACCCAGTACTTC
clone_size: -; d_call: -; v_call: TRBV5-1; j_call: TRBJ2-7; cdr3_aa: CASSLGQVFSYEQYF; cdr3_nt: TGCGCCAGCAGCTTGGGACAGGTGTTCTCCTACGAGCAGTACTTC